The subject of this entry is one TCR beta chain. What it binds is not known. The data are from a study of OX40 agonist ivuxolimab in advanced cancers. About the study: Cancers in dose escalation were hepatocellular, melanoma, renal cell and head and neck. Whole-study findings and limits: At 0.1 to 3.0 mg/kg and by week 6, CD4+ and CD8+ T cells in the blood had expanded clonally. No determination was made of the antigen specificity of the expanded peripheral T cells. More expanded clones were found, on average, in CD8+ than in CD4+ T cells.

Sequenced by immunoSEQ multiplex PCR; TCRdb stores in-frame clones only, minus some. This sample yields just over 70,000 clones, of which over 80% are seen a single time; around 0.75% belongs to the top ten. This CDR3 contains 15 residues. Trimming took 5 bases from V and 4 from J; bases not matched to a gene: 7. CDR1 and CDR2 from the germline V gene are SGHVS and FQNEAQ. Sequenced here: CD4+ or CD8+ T cells sorted from blood, sampled in a trial of the OX40 agonist ivuxolimab. This receptor was taken from an adult with an advanced solid tumor such as melanoma, head and neck, liver or kidney cancer. The V and J genes are TRBV7-8 and TRBJ2-1, with 8 nucleotides matching TRBD2. Written as DNA, the CDR3 is TGTGCCAGCAGCCCAAGGACTAGCCTTTACAATGAGCAGTTCTTC. Translated: CASSPRTSLYNEQFF.